The 30 T cell receptor beta chains presented below share a single source sample, sequenced in a study of cytomegalovirus exposure and HLA in healthy donors. With 60 Vbeta and 13 Jbeta primers, the PCR was carried out. TCRdb's table, derived via immunoSEQ multiplex PCR, lists solely in-frame clones and lacks some. The table shows 140,000 to 150,000 clones, with roughly four fifths occurring only once. Input material: PBMCs. These receptors were collected from a young man in good health and CMV-seronegative.

This chain links TRBV4-2 with TRBJ2-3; possibly TRBD2 for D (5 bases). V lost 5 bases and J 4 bases, leaving 7 bases between the germline ends. Germline loops: CDR1 LGHNA, CDR2 YNFKEQ. This CDR3 spans 12 amino acids. CDR3 nucleotides: TGTGCCAGCAGCGCCGGGGCAGATACGCAGTATTTT. Its protein is CASSAGADTQYF.

V usage is TRBV7-8 and J usage is TRBJ2-2, with D maybe TRBD1 (6 bases). Trimming took 2 bases from V and 5 from J, leaving 12 bases between them. Germline V CDR1 and CDR2: SGHVS, FQNEAQ. The CDR3 is 15 residues long. CDR3 residues: CASSLFERGTGELFF. CDR3 nucleotides: TGTGCCAGCAGCTTATTCGAAAGGGGGACCGGGGAGCTGTTTTTT.

The V and J genes are TRBV5-4 and TRBJ2-2; D is uncertain. V was shortened by 0 bases and J by 7 bases, with 16 bases between the two germline ends. Looked up from germline, CDR1 is SGHNT and CDR2 is YYREEE (reference sequence). The CDR3 has 16 residues. The CDR3 here is CASSLAGSVGRGELFF. CDR3 nucleotides: TGTGCCAGCAGCTTGGCCGGGTCAGTAGGCCGCGGGGAGCTGTTTTTT.

The CDR3 nucleotides are TGTGCCAGCGGCAAAACCGGGACTAGCTGGAACACCGGGGAGCTGTTTTTT. Translation gives CASGKTGTSWNTGELFF. The rearrangement joins TRBV28 to TRBJ2-2, with 9 bases lining up with TRBD2. The trim removed 8 bases at V and 1 base at J, leaving 11 bases unmatched. Germline CDR1 is MDHEN and CDR2 is SYDVKM. The CDR3 contains 17 residues.

The CDR3 is CASIRTSGIPIQETQYF. CDR3 nucleotides: TGTGCCAGCATAAGGACTAGCGGGATACCGATCCAAGAGACCCAGTACTTC. The chain uses TRBV2 and TRBJ2-5; 12 bases line up with TRBD2. CDR1 and CDR2 (germline): SNHLY, FYNNEI. J was trimmed by 1 base and V by 7 bases; bases with no gene match: 10. The CDR3 has 17 amino acids.

The V gene is TRBV5-1, the J gene TRBJ2-7, with D perhaps TRBD2 (5 bases). There are 13 residues in the CDR3. Trimming pared 4 bases from V and 6 bases from J, leaving 14 bases between. The germline CDR1 and CDR2 sequences are SGHRS and YFSETQ. CDR3: CASSKDSPPEQYF. CDR3 bases: TGCGCCAGCAGCAAGGACTCCCCCCCCGAGCAGTACTTC.

This chain joins TRBV19 and TRBJ1-3; no clear D. V was clipped by 10 bases and J by 2 bases, with 15 bases between them. Germline V lookup: CDR1 LNHDA, CDR2 SQIVND (reference sequence). The CDR3 contains 14 residues. The CDR3 region is CATQGGGAGNTIYF. CDR3 DNA: TGTGCCACTCAAGGTGGAGGTGCTGGAAACACCATATATTTT.

This chain joins TRBV6-5 and TRBJ1-1; 7 bases are a match to TRBD1. Germline lookup yields CDR1 MNHEY and CDR2 SVGAGI. The CDR3 length is 15 residues. V gave up 5 bases and J gave up 3 bases; unmatched junction bases: 9. The CDR3 DNA sequence: TGTGCCAGCAGTACCCAGGGGGGCGGGGACACTGAAGCTTTCTTT. Translated, it gives CASSTQGGGDTEAFF.

V is TRBV19 and J is TRBJ1-5, with TRBD1 matching over 10 bases. V dropped 3 bases and J dropped 4; count of bases not matched to a gene: 3. Germline CDR1 is LNHDA and CDR2 is SQIVND (reference sequence). This CDR3 comprises 15 residues. The CDR3 DNA reads TGTGCCAGTAGTATGGGACAGGGGCTTAATCAGCCCCAGCATTTT. Translating it yields CASSMGQGLNQPQHF.

V gene TRBV4-1 combines with J gene TRBJ1-1; TRBD1 matches at 12 bases. The J segment lost 6 bases and the V segment lost 4 bases, leaving 18 bases of the junction unmatched. This CDR3 has 19 amino acids. Looked up from germline, CDR1 is MGHRA and CDR2 is YSYEKL. The DNA for the CDR3 is TGCGCCAGCAGCCTCCTATTACTGGGCCGGGACAGGGGGCCCTCTGAAGCTTTCTTT. It yields the protein CASSLLLLGRDRGPSEAFF.

The V and J genes are TRBV27 and TRBJ1-1; 7 positions match TRBD1. Per germline, CDR1 MNHEY and CDR2 SMNVEV (reference sequence). V shed 7 bases, J shed 1 base, and the junction held 9 bases outside the gene matches. This CDR3 has 15 amino acids. The CDR3 nucleotides are TGTGCCAGCATCCCATACAGGGGTGAGAACACTGAAGCTTTCTTT. Translation gives CASIPYRGENTEAFF.

This rearrangement joins TRBV28 to TRBJ1-2, with 7 bases matching TRBD1. J gave up 2 bases and V 10 bases, and 4 bases lay outside the gene matches. In germline, CDR1 is MDHEN, CDR2 SYDVKM. CDR3 size: 12 residues. CDR3 in amino acids: CAIQGGNYGYTF. CDR3 nucleotide sequence: TGTGCCATTCAAGGGGGCAACTATGGCTACACCTTC.

The rearrangement joins TRBV5-1 to TRBJ2-1, with TRBD1 matching 7 bases. J was trimmed by 5 bases and V by 5 bases; bases with no gene match: 10. In germline, CDR1 is SGHRS, CDR2 YFSETQ. The CDR3 extends over 15 amino acids. CDR3 region: CASRPTGTVHNEQFF. The CDR3 DNA reads TGCGCCAGCAGGCCCACCGGGACAGTTCACAATGAGCAGTTCTTC. Full variable domain (remainder filled in from reference TRBV5-1 and TRBJ2-1): KAGVTQTPRYLIKTRGQQVTLSCSPISGHRSVSWYQQTPGQGLQFLFEYFSETQRNKGNFPGRFSGRQFSNSRSEMNVSTLELGDSALYLCASRPTGTVHNEQFFGPGTRLTVL.

V is TRBV28 and J is TRBJ1-3; no firm D call. Trimming pared 3 bases from V and 0 bases from J, leaving 9 bases between. The CDR3 contains 15 residues. CDR1 is MDHEN, CDR2 SYDVKM, per germline. The CDR3 region is CASSFLLRSGNTIYF. The CDR3, as DNA: TGTGCCAGCAGTTTTCTACTACGCTCTGGAAACACCATATATTTT.

The CDR3 sequence: CASSPGQENTIYF. The DNA for the CDR3 is TGTGCCAGCTCACCGGGTCAGGAAAACACCATATATTTT. The chain has TRBV18 and TRBJ1-3; D gene unclear. The CDR3 is 13 residues long. Germline V gene lookup returns CDR1 KGHSH and CDR2 LQKENI. V lost 3 bases, J lost 6 bases, and 9 bases lay in between. The full variable domain, in which reference TRBV18 and TRBJ1-3 provide the parts outside the CDR3, is NAGVMQNPRHLVRRRGQEARLRCSPMKGHSHVYWYRQLPEEGLKFMVYLQKENIIDESGMPKERFSAEFPKEGPSILRIQQVVRGDSAAYFCASSPGQENTIYFGEGSWLTVV.

The V call is TRBV30, the J call TRBJ1-1; 8 positions match TRBD1. CDR3 length equals 15 residues. CDR1 and CDR2 (germline): GTSNPN, SVGIG (reference sequence). Trimming at V came to 4 bases and at J to 8 bases, leaving 15 bases not matched to a gene. This chain's CDR3 is CAWKLVSFGQGEAFF. In DNA, the CDR3 is TGTGCCTGGAAGTTGGTGTCGTTTGGACAGGGAGAAGCTTTCTTT.

About this clone: No conserved phenylalanine or tryptophan is present at the end of the CDR3, so a read error is the likely explanation. The V and J genes are TRBV5-1 and TRBJ2-7; D is perhaps TRBD1 (6 bases). With 0 bases removed from V and 3 bases from J, the gap between germline ends came to 10 bases. Germline V gene lookup returns CDR1 SGHRS and CDR2 YFSETQ. The CDR3 contains 14 residues. This CDR3 is CASSLDGQNYEQYL. The CDR3 nucleotides read TGCGCCAGCAGCTTGGACGGACAGAACTACGAGCAGTACCTC.

CDR3 in amino acids: CASSLLGDGYTF. CDR3 DNA: TGTGCCAGCAGCCTATTAGGGGATGGCTACACCTTC. The chain employs TRBV7-9 and TRBJ1-2; tentative D call: TRBD1 (5 bases). Per the germline V gene, CDR1 is SEHNR and CDR2 is FQNEAQ (reference sequence). V was pared by 5 bases and J by 6 bases, with 10 bases between. This CDR3 region has 12 residues.

The V and J genes are TRBV11-2 and TRBJ2-3, with D possibly matching TRBD2 (6 bases). CDR1 SGHAT and CDR2 FQNNGV come from the germline V gene. This CDR3 is built from 14 residues. The V end lost 3 bases, the J end lost 3 bases, and 10 bases lay between the germline ends. CDR3 DNA sequence: TGTGCCAGCAGCTTTTGGGGGGTTACAGATACGCAGTATTTT. It specifies CASSFWGVTDTQYF.

The table lists this clone with a few counts. The genes are TRBV6-6 and TRBJ1-3; 7 bases match TRBD1. The CDR3 sequence is 16 residues long. The junction had 5 bases not matched to a gene; V was cut back by 3 bases and J by 0 bases. Germline CDR1 is MNHNY and CDR2 is SVGAGI (reference sequence). In nucleotides, the CDR3 is TGTGCCAGCAGTTATGACAGGGTAGGCTCTGGAAACACCATATATTTT. Residues: CASSYDRVGSGNTIYF.

The chain links TRBV19 to TRBJ1-2; no clear D gene. Germline V lookup: CDR1 LNHDA, CDR2 SQIVND (reference sequence). V lost 5 bases to trimming and J lost 4 bases, with 8 bases between them. The CDR3 has 12 residues. CDR3 coding DNA: TGTGCCAGTAGTGAGATCGTCTATGGCTACACCTTC. It translates to CASSEIVYGYTF.

V is TRBV9 and J is TRBJ2-7, with D uncertain. Trimming took 3 bases from V and 2 from J, leaving 12 bases between them. The CDR3 is 14 amino acids. Germline V gives CDR1 SGDLS, CDR2 YYNGEE. CDR3 sequence reads: CASSATITTYEQYF. CDR3 DNA: TGTGCCAGCAGCGCAACAATCACGACCTACGAGCAGTACTTC.

Comments on this clone: The identical CDR3 is also encoded by other nucleotide sequences in the sample. The rearrangement uses TRBV28 and TRBJ1-2; possible D gene TRBD1, 5 bases. The CDR3 has 13 residues. The ends were cut back, 3 bases at V and 4 bases at J, with 9 bases in the middle. The germline CDR1 and CDR2 sequences are MDHEN and SYDVKM. CDR3 protein: CASSLGQSYGYTF. DNA for the CDR3: TGTGCCAGCAGTTTGGGGCAAAGCTATGGCTACACCTTC.

CDR3 residues: CASSQGDRGRDNGYTF. The CDR3 nucleotides read TGTGCCAGCAGCCAAGGGGACAGGGGGCGCGATAATGGCTACACCTTC. The chain uses TRBV14 and TRBJ1-2, with TRBD1 matching over 12 bases. The CDR3 is 16 residues long. The V gene's germline CDR1 is SGHDN and CDR2 FVKESK. J lost 6 bases, V lost 1 base, and 6 bases had no gene match.

The genes are TRBV29-1 and TRBJ2-3, with 10 bases matching TRBD1. CDR1 SQVTM and CDR2 ANQGSEA come from the germline V gene. The CDR3 consists of 14 residues. With 5 bases clipped from V and 5 bases from J, the junction kept 7 bases outside the gene matches. In DNA, the CDR3 is TGCAGCGTTTCCGACAGGGGGCTGAGAGATACGCAGTATTTT. Amino acid sequence: CSVSDRGLRDTQYF.

The chain carries TRBV5-4 and TRBJ2-7; 9 bases are shared with TRBD1. In germline, CDR1 is SGHNT, CDR2 YYREEE (reference sequence). CDR3 length: 15 amino acids. V dropped 4 bases and J dropped 2; count of bases not matched to a gene: 7. The CDR3 nucleotides are TGTGCCAGCAGCATCCCGGGACAGGGTGCCTACGAGCAGTACTTC. It encodes CASSIPGQGAYEQYF.

This rearrangement joins TRBV10-3 to TRBJ2-5, with 7 bases aligning to TRBD1. The length of the CDR3 is 13 residues. J gave up 2 bases and V 7 bases, and 4 bases lay outside the gene matches. Germline lookup yields CDR1 ENHRY and CDR2 SYGVKD. CDR3 amino acids: CAINRDRQETQYF. CDR3 coding DNA: TGTGCCATCAATAGGGACAGACAAGAGACCCAGTACTTC.

V usage is TRBV5-1 and J usage is TRBJ1-2; D is perhaps TRBD1 (5 bases). Trimming took 0 bases from V and 7 from J, leaving 13 bases between them. Germline CDR1 reads SGHRS; CDR2 reads YFSETQ. The CDR3 sequence is 14 residues long. The CDR3 DNA follows: TGCGCCAGCAGCTTGGAGGCCAACGGGGGTGGCTACACCTTC. The encoded protein is CASSLEANGGGYTF.

This clone was seen only once. In the same sample, other DNA sequences code for this CDR3. The V call is TRBV6-5, the J call TRBJ1-1; tentatively, D is TRBD1 (6 bases). The CDR3 runs to 13 residues. Germline V gene lookup returns CDR1 MNHEY and CDR2 SVGAGI. With 5 bases removed from V and 1 base from J, the gap between germline ends came to 8 bases. The CDR3 here is CASSQQGNTEAFF. In DNA, the CDR3 is TGTGCCAGCAGTCAACAGGGGAACACTGAAGCTTTCTTT.

The V call is TRBV7-2, the J call TRBJ1-3, with a tentative D call TRBD1 (6 bases). The CDR3 is 16 amino acids. Germline V CDR1 and CDR2: SGHTA, FQGNSA. With 5 bases removed from V and 4 bases from J, the gap between germline ends came to 18 bases. Here the CDR3 DNA reads TGTGCCAGCAGCACTAAGGGGGTCGGGTCCGGAAACACCATATATTTT. This gives the protein CASSTKGVGSGNTIYF.